Listed here are 2 T cell receptor beta chains from one sample, sequenced in a study of chemoradiotherapy in HPV16-positive cancers. Sequencing was performed with immunoSEQ multiplex PCR; in TCRdb, only in-frame clones are kept and a portion is missing. The data hold under 5,500 clones, with 91% observed a single time. The sequencing here drew on tumor tissue, taken from a patient who underwent chemoradiotherapy. The receptors here all came from a human donor with HPV-associated anogenital cancer.

The CDR3, as DNA: TGTGCCAGCAGCCCCGTCATCAATGAGCAGTTCTTC. The encoded protein is CASSPVINEQFF. The chain combines TRBV7-9 with TRBJ2-1; D gene ambiguous. In germline, CDR1 is SEHNR, CDR2 FQNEAQ (reference sequence). V was shortened by 5 bases and J by 6 bases, with 8 bases between the two germline ends. CDR3 length: 12 residues.

The chain has TRBV19 and TRBJ1-5; 9 positions agree with TRBD1. The CDR3 is 18 residues long. Trimming took 6 bases from V and 0 from J; bases not matched to a gene: 12. Germline CDR1 LNHDA, CDR2 SQIVND (reference sequence). CDR3 region: CASSGTRDRVFSNQPQHF. The DNA of the CDR3 is TGTGCCAGTAGCGGGACCCGGGACAGGGTCTTTAGCAATCAGCCCCAGCATTTT.